These T cell receptor beta chains were read from a single sample in a study of CD8 T cells in ankylosing spondylitis. TCRdb re-called the 5' RACE reads through MiXCR, storing one row per CDR3 protein. There are a few hundred thousand distinct CDR3 sequences in the sample; roughly 18% occur only once, and 1% lies in the top ten. Sequenced input: blood, either unsorted or a sorted T cell fraction (not recorded which). The receptors derive from a male donor with ankylosing spondylitis. CDR3s include the opening cysteine and the closing phenylalanine or tryptophan. Each record gives: J gene, V gene, clone size, D gene, CDR3 DNA, CDR3 protein. A D gene is named only where the DNA matches it firmly. Clone size is shown for a subset of rows, as once, few, many or a class of expanded clone.

j_gene: TRBJ2-1; v_gene: TRBV7-8; abundance: few; d_gene: NA; CDR3nt: TGTGCCAGCAGCTTAGCGTGGCAGTTATTCAATGAGCAGTTCTTC; CDR3aa: CASSLAWQLFNEQFF
j_gene: TRBJ1-3; v_gene: TRBV12-3/TRBV12-4; abundance: few; d_gene: TRBD1; CDR3nt: TGTGCCAGCAGCAAGGACAGGGACAAGGGGGGAAACACCATATATTTT; CDR3aa: CASSKDRDKGGNTIYF
j_gene: TRBJ1-2; v_gene: TRBV6-1; abundance: NA; d_gene: NA; CDR3nt: TGTGCCAGCAGTCGGCCGCGGGGGAATCTCTATGGCTACACCTTC; CDR3aa: CASSRPRGNLYGYTF
j_gene: TRBJ1-1; v_gene: TRBV2; abundance: NA; d_gene: NA; CDR3nt: TGTGCCAGCAGCGGGGTCGGGGGTCCCTACATCACAGCTTTCTTT; CDR3aa: CASSGVGGPYITAFF
j_gene: TRBJ2-7; v_gene: TRBV6-5; abundance: NA; d_gene: NA; CDR3nt: TGTGCCAGCAGTTACGGGGGGGACACCACCTACGAGCAGTACTTC; CDR3aa: CASSYGGDTTYEQYF
j_gene: TRBJ2-7; v_gene: TRBV12-3/TRBV12-4; abundance: few; d_gene: NA; CDR3nt: TGTGCCAGCAGTTTAGGGCAGAGGAGCTCCTACGAGCAGTACTTC; CDR3aa: CASSLGQRSSYEQYF
j_gene: TRBJ1-1; v_gene: TRBV20-1; abundance: few; d_gene: TRBD1; CDR3nt: TGCAGTGCTAGAGCGACAGGGAGAACTGAAGCTTTCTTT; CDR3aa: CSARATGRTEAFF
j_gene: TRBJ2-7; v_gene: TRBV4-1; abundance: NA; d_gene: NA; CDR3nt: TGCGCCAGCAGCCAAGATCCCGCAGGGACCTTCTACGAGCAGTACTTC; CDR3aa: CASSQDPAGTFYEQYF
j_gene: TRBJ2-7; v_gene: TRBV20-1; abundance: NA; d_gene: TRBD1; CDR3nt: TGCAGTGCTGCGAATATGGACAGGGTAGGCGAGCAGTACTTC; CDR3aa: CSAANMDRVGEQYF
j_gene: TRBJ2-2; v_gene: TRBV20-1; abundance: NA; d_gene: NA; CDR3nt: TGCAGTGCTGGAGATGACGGATATACCGGGGAGCTGTTTTTT; CDR3aa: CSAGDDGYTGELFF
j_gene: TRBJ2-1; v_gene: TRBV2; abundance: few; d_gene: NA; CDR3nt: TGTGCCAGCAGTGCCGGGACGGTTTACAATGAGCAGTTCTTC; CDR3aa: CASSAGTVYNEQFF
j_gene: TRBJ2-3; v_gene: TRBV4-1; abundance: NA; d_gene: NA; CDR3nt: TGCGCCAGCAGCCAAGATTTGGGGCTAGCGTCCCGAAAAACAGATACGCAGTATTTT; CDR3aa: CASSQDLGLASRKTDTQYF
j_gene: TRBJ2-7; v_gene: TRBV10-3; abundance: few; d_gene: TRBD1; CDR3nt: TGTGCCATCAGCGGGACTGAAGGACAGGGCACGTTCTACGAGCAGTACTTC; CDR3aa: CAISGTEGQGTFYEQYF
j_gene: TRBJ1-1; v_gene: TRBV6-5; abundance: few; d_gene: NA; CDR3nt: TGTGCCAGCAGTTACGACTATATCATGAACACTGAAGCTTTCTTT; CDR3aa: CASSYDYIMNTEAFF
j_gene: TRBJ1-3; v_gene: TRBV12-3/TRBV12-4; abundance: NA; d_gene: TRBD1; CDR3nt: TGTGCCAGCAGCCAGTACAGGGGCCGGGGAAACACCATATATTTT; CDR3aa: CASSQYRGRGNTIYF
j_gene: TRBJ2-1; v_gene: TRBV12-3/TRBV12-4; abundance: many; d_gene: TRBD2; CDR3nt: TGTGCCAGCAGAGCCGGGACTAGCGTCTACAATGAGCAGTTCTTC; CDR3aa: CASRAGTSVYNEQFF
j_gene: TRBJ1-2; v_gene: TRBV9; abundance: NA; d_gene: TRBD1; CDR3nt: TGTGCCAGCAGCGTAGAAGGACAGGGGGGTTATGGCTACACCTTC; CDR3aa: CASSVEGQGGYGYTF
j_gene: TRBJ1-1; v_gene: TRBV2; abundance: few; d_gene: TRBD1; CDR3nt: TGTGCCAGCAGTTCCCGGACAGGGACGTTGAACACTGAAGCTTTCTTT; CDR3aa: CASSSRTGTLNTEAFF
j_gene: TRBJ2-5; v_gene: TRBV12-3/TRBV12-4; abundance: few; d_gene: NA; CDR3nt: TGTGCCAGCAGTTTAGGCGGCAGTGGAGGGGAGACCCAGTACTTC; CDR3aa: CASSLGGSGGETQYF
j_gene: TRBJ2-7; v_gene: TRBV20-1; abundance: NA; d_gene: TRBD2; CDR3nt: TGCAGTGCTCTAGCGGGGGGTTACGAGCAGTACTTC; CDR3aa: CSALAGGYEQYF
j_gene: TRBJ1-2; v_gene: TRBV7-2; abundance: NA; d_gene: NA; CDR3nt: TGTGCCAGCAGCGGGAGCCCTAATGCTAACTATGGCTACACCTTC; CDR3aa: CASSGSPNANYGYTF
j_gene: TRBJ1-1; v_gene: TRBV5-4; abundance: NA; d_gene: NA; CDR3nt: TGTGCCAGCAGCGACGGAGGGGCGAACACTGAAGCTTTCTTT; CDR3aa: CASSDGGANTEAFF
j_gene: TRBJ1-2; v_gene: TRBV28; abundance: few; d_gene: NA; CDR3nt: TGTGCCAGCACTGGCCTCTATGGCTACACCTTC; CDR3aa: CASTGLYGYTF
j_gene: TRBJ1-4; v_gene: TRBV4-2; abundance: NA; d_gene: NA; CDR3nt: TGTGCCAGCAGCCAAGTAGTACGAGAGAATGAAAAACTGTTTTTT; CDR3aa: CASSQVVRENEKLFF
j_gene: TRBJ2-2; v_gene: TRBV5-1; abundance: NA; d_gene: NA; CDR3nt: TGCGCCAGCAGCTTGGGGTCAGCCACCGGGGAGCTGTTTTTT; CDR3aa: CASSLGSATGELFF
j_gene: TRBJ2-3; v_gene: TRBV7-2; abundance: few; d_gene: NA; CDR3nt: TGTGCCAGCAGCTTAGCGAGCCACCCAGGGGATACGCAGTATTTT; CDR3aa: CASSLASHPGDTQYF
j_gene: TRBJ1-2; v_gene: TRBV10-3; abundance: NA; d_gene: NA; CDR3nt: TGTGCCATCAGTCAAGAACAGGACTATGGCTACACCTTC; CDR3aa: CAISQEQDYGYTF
j_gene: TRBJ2-1; v_gene: TRBV27; abundance: few; d_gene: NA; CDR3nt: TGTGCCAGCGCACCTCGGGCAGGCTACAATGAGCAGTTCTTC; CDR3aa: CASAPRAGYNEQFF
j_gene: TRBJ1-5; v_gene: TRBV7-9; abundance: few; d_gene: TRBD1; CDR3nt: TGTGCCAGCAGCTTAGGGACAGGTAGGCAGCCCCAGCATTTT; CDR3aa: CASSLGTGRQPQHF
j_gene: TRBJ1-5; v_gene: TRBV27; abundance: NA; d_gene: NA; CDR3nt: TGTGCCAGCAGTTTCGCCGGGTCTGGCAATCAGCCCCAGCATTTT; CDR3aa: CASSFAGSGNQPQHF
j_gene: TRBJ2-1; v_gene: TRBV30; abundance: NA; d_gene: TRBD2; CDR3nt: TGTGCCTGGCGAACTAGCGGCTACAATGAGCAGTTCTTC; CDR3aa: CAWRTSGYNEQFF
j_gene: TRBJ2-2; v_gene: TRBV24-1; abundance: few; d_gene: TRBD2; CDR3nt: TGTGCCACCAGTGATGCCAGCGGGAGAATCGGGGAGCTGTTTTTT; CDR3aa: CATSDASGRIGELFF
j_gene: TRBJ1-2; v_gene: TRBV30; abundance: NA; d_gene: NA; CDR3nt: TGTGCCTGTGATGCTAGGCTGGGGGGATCTTCCTATGGCTACACCTTC; CDR3aa: CACDARLGGSSYGYTF
j_gene: TRBJ2-3; v_gene: TRBV2; abundance: NA; d_gene: TRBD2; CDR3nt: TGTGCCAGCAGCGTAGCGGGAGAGCCAGATACGCAGTATTTT; CDR3aa: CASSVAGEPDTQYF
j_gene: TRBJ1-5; v_gene: TRBV25-1; abundance: few; d_gene: NA; CDR3nt: TGTGCCAGCGGATCAAAAACTTATAGCAATCAGCCCCAGCATTTT; CDR3aa: CASGSKTYSNQPQHF
j_gene: TRBJ2-3; v_gene: TRBV20-1; abundance: NA; d_gene: NA; CDR3nt: TGCAGTGCCCACGGACAGGGGCGGGGGGGATGGCCCGGGGATACGCAGTATTTT; CDR3aa: CSAHGQGRGGWPGDTQYF
j_gene: TRBJ2-1; v_gene: TRBV24-1; abundance: few; d_gene: TRBD2; CDR3nt: TGTGCCACCAGTGACCCAAGCGGGGTGGGCAATGAGCAGTTCTTC; CDR3aa: CATSDPSGVGNEQFF
j_gene: TRBJ2-5; v_gene: TRBV5-6; abundance: few; d_gene: NA; CDR3nt: TGTGCCAGCAGCCGACTAGAGGCATACCAAGAGACCCAGTACTTC; CDR3aa: CASSRLEAYQETQYF
j_gene: TRBJ1-6; v_gene: TRBV5-1; abundance: NA; d_gene: NA; CDR3nt: TGCGCCAGCACCACAGGGAGGGAAATGAATTCACCCCTCCACTTT; CDR3aa: CASTTGREMNSPLHF
j_gene: TRBJ1-1; v_gene: TRBV27; abundance: few; d_gene: TRBD1; CDR3nt: TGTGCCAGCAGTTTAACAGGGGCGGTTACTGAAGCTTTCTTT; CDR3aa: CASSLTGAVTEAFF
j_gene: TRBJ2-1; v_gene: TRBV2; abundance: few; d_gene: TRBD2; CDR3nt: TGTGCCAGCAGTGAAGCGACTAGCCTGAAGGAGCAGTTCTTC; CDR3aa: CASSEATSLKEQFF
j_gene: TRBJ2-1; v_gene: TRBV2; abundance: NA; d_gene: TRBD2; CDR3nt: TGTGCCAGCAGAAGGGGAGCCCTAGCGGGGACAGAGCAGTTCTTC; CDR3aa: CASRRGALAGTEQFF
j_gene: TRBJ1-4; v_gene: TRBV6-1; abundance: NA; d_gene: NA; CDR3nt: TGTGCCAGCCGGACAGCAACTAATGAAAAACTGTTTTTT; CDR3aa: CASRTATNEKLFF
j_gene: TRBJ1-6; v_gene: TRBV20-1; abundance: many; d_gene: NA; CDR3nt: TGCAGTGCTCCGGACGGACGGGGGAGCTCCTATAATTCACCCCTCCACTTT; CDR3aa: CSAPDGRGSSYNSPLHF
j_gene: TRBJ1-3; v_gene: TRBV29-1; abundance: many; d_gene: NA; CDR3nt: TGCAGCGTTGAAGGGGCTACAGGGAAGTCTGGAAACACCATATATTTT; CDR3aa: CSVEGATGKSGNTIYF
j_gene: TRBJ2-5; v_gene: TRBV15; abundance: many; d_gene: NA; CDR3nt: TGTGCCACCAGCTTGGAGGGGTCGCCCCCAGAGACCCAGTACTTC; CDR3aa: CATSLEGSPPETQYF
j_gene: TRBJ2-1; v_gene: TRBV9; abundance: few; d_gene: NA; CDR3nt: TGTGCCAGCAGCACAAGCGGTAAGAGCTCCTACAATGAGCAGTTCTTC; CDR3aa: CASSTSGKSSYNEQFF
j_gene: TRBJ2-3; v_gene: TRBV12-3/TRBV12-4; abundance: few; d_gene: NA; CDR3nt: TGTGCCAGCAGCTGGGGCCCCTCAACAGATACGCAGTATTTT; CDR3aa: CASSWGPSTDTQYF
j_gene: TRBJ1-4; v_gene: TRBV9; abundance: few; d_gene: NA; CDR3nt: TGTGCCAGCAGCGAAAGTGCAACTAATGAAAAACTGTTTTTT; CDR3aa: CASSESATNEKLFF
j_gene: TRBJ1-3; v_gene: TRBV6-1; abundance: few; d_gene: NA; CDR3nt: TGTGCCAGCAGTCTCCACGGGACGCCGAGCTCTGGAAACACCATATATTTT; CDR3aa: CASSLHGTPSSGNTIYF
j_gene: TRBJ2-7; v_gene: TRBV6-1; abundance: NA; d_gene: TRBD2; CDR3nt: TGTGCCAGCAGTGGAGGACTAGCGGGATATTACGAGCAGTACTTC; CDR3aa: CASSGGLAGYYEQYF
j_gene: TRBJ2-7; v_gene: TRBV10-3; abundance: NA; d_gene: NA; CDR3nt: TGTGCCATCAGTGAGTCGACTGGGGGCACGGTGTACGAGCAGTACTTC; CDR3aa: CAISESTGGTVYEQYF